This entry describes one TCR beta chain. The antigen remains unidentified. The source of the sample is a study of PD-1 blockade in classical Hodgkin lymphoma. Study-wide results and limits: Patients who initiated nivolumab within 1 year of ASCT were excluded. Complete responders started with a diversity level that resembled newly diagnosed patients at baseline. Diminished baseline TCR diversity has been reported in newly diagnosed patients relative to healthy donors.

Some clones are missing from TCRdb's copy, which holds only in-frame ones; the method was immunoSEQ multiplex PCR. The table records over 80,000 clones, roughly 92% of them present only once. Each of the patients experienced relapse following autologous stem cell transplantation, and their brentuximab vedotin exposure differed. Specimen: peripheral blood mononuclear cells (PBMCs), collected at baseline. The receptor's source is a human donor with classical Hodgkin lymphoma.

For the CDR3, the DNA is TGTGCCAGCAGGGGGGATCAGCCCCAGCATTTT. Protein sequence: CASRGDQPQHF. J is TRBJ1-5 and V is TRBV28, with D possibly TRBD1 on 5 matching bases. This CDR3 spans 11 amino acids. V was pared by 6 bases and J by 5 bases, with 5 bases between. Germline-derived CDR1 and CDR2 are MDHEN and SYDVKM.